This T cell receptor beta chain stems from a study of T-cell memory formation after mild COVID-19. Study summary: TCR clusters showed largely donor specificity.

Findings and limits, study-wide: Pre-infection memory already had some responding clones, implying cross-reactive memory joined. Whereas later expanders leaned CD4+, clones contracting day 15 to 85 showed a balanced CD4/CD8 makeup.

The 5'RACE method, run with constant-segment primers, produced TCR alpha and TCR beta cDNA libraries (carrying sample barcodes and UMIs). TCRdb re-called the 5' RACE reads through MiXCR, storing one row per CDR3 protein. The sample consists of 360,000 or so distinct CDR3 sequences, approximately 29% of them appearing once. CDR3 length equals 17 residues. Germline CDR1 is SSHAT and CDR2 is FNYEAQ (reference sequence). Trimming removed 2 bases from V and 6 bases from J; junction bases left unmatched: 11. A word on this clonotype: Its cognate antigen is unknown.

The source material was PBMCs or a T cell subset sorted from them (not recorded which). The chain is built from TRBV7-7 and TRBJ2-1, with 9 bases identical to TRBD1. The TCR originated in an adult woman who had mild COVID-19 (a few samples of this study predate the infection). Cell type and time point are not known. For the CDR3, the DNA is TGTGCCAGCAGCTTAATGGGACCCGGGACAGGGTTCAATGAGCAGTTCTTC. The encoded protein is CASSLMGPGTGFNEQFF.